These 25 T cell receptor beta chains share one sample of origin, sequenced in a study of cytomegalovirus exposure and HLA in healthy donors. Vbeta (60) and Jbeta (13) primers were used in the PCR. Data came from immunoSEQ multiplex PCR; TCRdb stores just in-frame clones and leaves some out. Seen here are 130,000 or so clones, under 85% observed once, and the top ten hold around 2.9%. Sequenced: PBMCs. These receptors all stem from a man aged 30 to 45 in good health and CMV-seronegative.

This chain joins TRBV15 and TRBJ2-2; D not certain. Germline CDR1 LNHNV, CDR2 YYDKDF (reference sequence). The CDR3 consists of 19 residues. V was trimmed by 0 bases and J by 1 base, leaving 18 bases between them. The CDR3 coding sequence is TGTGCCACCAGCAGAGATCCCGACCCGGTCCGACAGAACACCGGGGAGCTGTTTTTT. Translating gives CATSRDPDPVRQNTGELFF.

This rearrangement joins TRBV18 to TRBJ1-5, with 7 bases identical to TRBD1. Germline CDR1 is KGHSH and CDR2 is LQKENI. This CDR3 has 14 amino acids. Trimming took 4 bases from V and 5 from J; bases not matched to a gene: 5. Here the CDR3 DNA reads TGTGCCAGCTCACTGACAGGGAGAGATCAGCCCCAGCATTTT. Its translation is CASSLTGRDQPQHF. The entire variable domain, with the rest obtained from reference TRBV18 and TRBJ1-5, is as follows: NAGVMQNPRHLVRRRGQEARLRCSPMKGHSHVYWYRQLPEEGLKFMVYLQKENIIDESGMPKERFSAEFPKEGPSILRIQQVVRGDSAAYFCASSLTGRDQPQHFGDGTRLSIL.

The chain links TRBV29-1 to TRBJ2-5, with 8 bases lining up with TRBD1. The CDR3 covers 15 residues. The ends lost 4 bases at V and 5 bases at J; junction bases unmatched: 12. The germline V gene has CDR1 SQVTM and CDR2 ANQGSEA. Here the CDR3 reads CSVASGTGTTETQYF. As DNA, the CDR3 is TGCAGCGTTGCATCCGGGACAGGTACGACGGAGACCCAGTACTTC.

This chain joins TRBV2 and TRBJ2-3; 9 nucleotides align to TRBD1. V was clipped by 7 bases and J by 4 bases; unmatched bases: 6. The CDR3 is 14 residues long. From germline, CDR1 is SNHLY and CDR2 FYNNEI. The CDR3 DNA reads TGTGCCAGCATTCAGGACAGGGGCCCAGATACGCAGTATTTT. It codes for CASIQDRGPDTQYF.

This clone qualifies as medium-sized. V is TRBV5-6 and J is TRBJ2-3; maybe TRBD1 (5 bases). Germline-derived CDR1 and CDR2 are SGHDT and YYEEEE. CDR3 length: 14 residues. Deletions cut 0 bases from V and 3 bases from J, with 8 bases between. CDR3 in DNA: TGTGCCAGCAGCTTGGCGCAGGGTACAGATACGCAGTATTTT. The encoded protein is CASSLAQGTDTQYF.

The count of this clone is one. The rearrangement joins TRBV29-1 to TRBJ2-3, with 12 positions matching TRBD2. Trimming cost V 4 bases and J 0 bases; bases outside gene matches: 8. Per the germline V gene, CDR1 is SQVTM and CDR2 is ANQGSEA. CDR3 length: 17 residues. The CDR3 DNA is TGCAGCGTTGTCTGGCTAGCGGGAGGGCCAAGCACAGATACGCAGTATTTT. It encodes CSVVWLAGGPSTDTQYF.

The chain uses TRBV4-1 and TRBJ1-1, with TRBD1 matching over 7 bases. The CDR3 spans 15 residues. The V gene end was trimmed by 2 bases and the J gene end by 2 bases; junction bases not matched to a gene: 5. Germline V CDR1 and CDR2: MGHRA, YSYEKL. In nucleotides, the CDR3 is TGCGCCAGCAGCCAAAAACAGGGGTACAACACTGAAGCTTTCTTT. Protein product: CASSQKQGYNTEAFF.

The gene calls are TRBV2 and TRBJ2-7, with 8 positions matching TRBD1. J lost 1 base, V lost 5 bases, and 4 bases had no gene match. Per germline, CDR1 SNHLY and CDR2 FYNNEI. This CDR3 is built from 14 residues. The CDR3 sequence is CASSIRGPSYEQYF. DNA of the CDR3: TGTGCCAGCAGTATCAGGGGGCCTTCCTACGAGCAGTACTTC. Using reference TRBV2 and TRBJ2-7 for the parts outside the CDR3, the full variable domain is EPEVTQTPSHQVTQMGQEVILRCVPISNHLYFYWYRQILGQKVEFLVSFYNNEISEKSEIFDDQFSVERPDGSNFTLKIRSTKLEDSAMYFCASSIRGPSYEQYFGPGTRLTVT.

The V call is TRBV18, the J call TRBJ1-5; a weak D match, TRBD1 (6 bases). Germline assignment: CDR1 KGHSH and CDR2 LQKENI. The CDR3 length is 16 residues. The germline V and J ends were trimmed by 3 bases and 5 bases, with 17 bases remaining between them. The CDR3 sequence is CASSPRTASRDQPQHF. CDR3 DNA: TGTGCCAGCTCACCCCGGACAGCTAGCCGGGATCAGCCCCAGCATTTT.

This chain uses TRBV5-6 with TRBJ2-1, with a tentative D call TRBD1 (5 bases). V lost 2 bases and J 4 bases, leaving 10 bases between the germline ends. Germline V gives CDR1 SGHDT, CDR2 YYEEEE. The CDR3 consists of 14 residues. CDR3 in DNA: TGTGCCAGCAGCTTTTTTCAGGGTTACAATGAGCAGTTCTTC. Amino acids: CASSFFQGYNEQFF.

The chain links TRBV28 to TRBJ1-4; D possibly corresponds to TRBD1 (5 bases). The V and J ends lost 4 bases and 4 bases respectively, with 19 bases between them. CDR3 length: 17 amino acids. Germline lookup yields CDR1 MDHEN and CDR2 SYDVKM. DNA for the CDR3: TGTGCCAGCAGTTCCCCAAGCGCGGGGGTGGATAATGAAAAACTGTTTTTT. Translated: CASSSPSAGVDNEKLFF.

This chain uses TRBV27 with TRBJ2-5; TRBD2 might be the D (6 bases). Germline V gives CDR1 MNHEY, CDR2 SMNVEV (reference sequence). The CDR3 runs to 15 residues. V gave up 1 base and J gave up 2 bases, with 11 bases separating them. The CDR3 here is CASSLLRAGQETQYF. CDR3 nucleotide sequence: TGTGCCAGCAGTTTATTACGAGCGGGTCAAGAGACCCAGTACTTC.

This rearrangement joins TRBV5-1 to TRBJ2-5; the D gene is possibly TRBD2 (6 bases). This CDR3 region has 16 residues. Germline V gene lookup returns CDR1 SGHRS and CDR2 YFSETQ. Trimming took off 0 bases at V and 3 bases at J, with 15 bases between the two ends. The CDR3 loop is CASSLGVGGHEETQYF. CDR3 DNA sequence: TGCGCCAGCAGCTTGGGGGTCGGAGGGCATGAAGAGACCCAGTACTTC.

This chain links TRBV20-1 with TRBJ1-1; D is possibly TRBD1 (5 bases). The CDR3 has 11 residues. Germline-derived CDR1 and CDR2 are DFQATT and SNEGSKA (reference sequence). The ends were cut back, 5 bases at V and 3 bases at J, with 7 bases in the middle. The CDR3 reads CSAFRDTEAFF. The CDR3 DNA sequence: TGCAGTGCTTTCAGGGACACTGAAGCTTTCTTT.

The chain uses TRBV28 and TRBJ1-5; a weak D match, TRBD1 (6 bases). The CDR3 is made up of 12 amino acids. V lost 7 bases to trimming and J lost 6 bases, with 10 bases between them. Per germline, CDR1 MDHEN and CDR2 SYDVKM. CDR3 residues: CASTGVGQPQHF. DNA of the CDR3: TGTGCCAGCACAGGGGTGGGTCAGCCCCAGCATTTT.

This clone came up a few times. V gene TRBV6-5 combines with J gene TRBJ1-2; 7 bases are shared with TRBD1. Trimming took 6 bases from V and 5 from J; bases not matched to a gene: 9. Germline CDR1 MNHEY, CDR2 SVGAGI. CDR3 length: 14 residues. CDR3 protein: CASSPLGGGYGYTF. CDR3 in DNA: TGTGCCAGCAGCCCCTTAGGGGGCGGATATGGCTACACCTTC.

V gene TRBV7-8 combines with J gene TRBJ2-7; TRBD2 is a possible D gene (6 bases). The CDR3 runs to 15 residues. Germline V gives CDR1 SGHVS, CDR2 FQNEAQ. The V gene lost 5 bases and the J gene lost 2 bases, with 16 bases spanning the gap. The CDR3 protein is CASSPLAGLTYEQYF. CDR3 DNA sequence: TGTGCCAGCAGCCCCTTGGCGGGATTAACCTACGAGCAGTACTTC.

In DNA, the CDR3 is TGTGCCAGCAAAACTGGGACAGACACCGGGGAGCTGTTTTTT. It yields the protein CASKTGTDTGELFF. The chain uses TRBV5-4 and TRBJ2-2, with 7 bases identical to TRBD1. This CDR3 region has 14 residues. The trim removed 6 bases at V and 3 bases at J, leaving 5 bases unmatched. Germline V gene lookup returns CDR1 SGHNT and CDR2 YYREEE (reference sequence).

The rearrangement joins TRBV7-9 to TRBJ2-1; 8 bases agree with TRBD2. V was clipped by 2 bases and J by 9 bases; unmatched bases: 6. Per germline, CDR1 SEHNR and CDR2 FQNEAQ (reference sequence). This CDR3 comprises 14 residues. CDR3 nucleotide sequence: TGTGCCAGCAGCTTAAGCGGGAGCATCCCTGAGCAGTTCTTC. It yields the protein CASSLSGSIPEQFF.

The chain joins TRBV6-4 to TRBJ2-1, with TRBD2 matching over 8 bases. The V and J ends lost 0 bases and 7 bases, in that order; junction bases with no gene match: 8. Germline CDR1 reads MRHNA; CDR2 reads SNTAGT. The CDR3 has 16 residues. The CDR3 loop is CASSDSIGGVGNEQFF. The DNA for the CDR3 is TGTGCCAGCAGTGACTCTATCGGGGGGGTCGGGAATGAGCAGTTCTTC.

The chain carries TRBV28 and TRBJ1-2; tentatively, D is TRBD1 (5 bases). Germline loops: CDR1 MDHEN, CDR2 SYDVKM. CDR3 length: 12 amino acids. Trimming took 2 bases from V and 6 from J, leaving 7 bases between them. The CDR3 loop reads CASSLIGDGYTF. Here the CDR3 DNA reads TGTGCCAGCAGTTTAATAGGGGATGGCTACACCTTC.

The gene calls are TRBV7-8 and TRBJ1-5; maybe TRBD1 (6 bases). The CDR3 totals 14 residues. Trimming took 5 bases from V and 8 from J, leaving 16 bases between them. Germline V lookup: CDR1 SGHVS, CDR2 FQNEAQ. CDR3 in amino acids: CASSLKQGGEPQHF. The CDR3 DNA follows: TGTGCCAGCAGCCTTAAACAGGGTGGCGAGCCCCAGCATTTT. The full variable domain, with the rest looked up from reference TRBV7-8 and TRBJ1-5, is GAGVSQSPRYKVAKRGQDVALRCDPISGHVSLFWYQQALGQGPEFLTYFQNEAQLDKSGLPSDRFFAERPEGSVSTLKIQRTQQEDSAVYLCASSLKQGGEPQHFGDGTRLSIL.

This clone was seen a handful of times. This chain uses TRBV5-8 with TRBJ1-5; D is unresolved. This CDR3 contains 14 residues. CDR1 is SGHTS, CDR2 YDEGEE, per germline. Trimming took off 1 base at V and 0 bases at J, with 5 bases between the two ends. CDR3 loop: CASSLFSSNQPQHF. CDR3 in DNA: TGTGCCAGCAGCTTGTTTAGTAGCAATCAGCCCCAGCATTTT.

The CDR3: CASTPPSGGDVNEQFF. The DNA for the CDR3 is TGTGCCAGCACACCTCCAAGCGGGGGGGATGTCAATGAGCAGTTCTTC. The J gene is TRBJ2-1, the V gene TRBV28; the match to TRBD2 covers 10 bases. The CDR3 has 16 amino acids. The V and J ends lost 7 bases and 6 bases, in that order; junction bases with no gene match: 12. Germline CDR1 and CDR2: MDHEN and SYDVKM.

The chain uses TRBV6-1 and TRBJ1-2, with 9 bases aligning to TRBD1. V dropped 6 bases and J dropped 2; count of bases not matched to a gene: 7. Germline CDR1 and CDR2: MNHNS and SASEGT. CDR3 length: 15 residues. In DNA, the CDR3 is TGTGCCAGCAGGTCCGGGACAGGGAACAACTATGGCTACACCTTC. Its protein product is CASRSGTGNNYGYTF.